A selection of T cell receptor beta chains follows, all from one sample in a study of OX40 agonist ivuxolimab in advanced cancers. Data came from immunoSEQ multiplex PCR; TCRdb stores just in-frame clones and leaves some out. The sample has around 100,000 clones, 89% seen once. The sequencing used CD4+ or CD8+ T cells sorted from blood, collected in a trial of the OX40 agonist ivuxolimab. The receptor set was obtained from an adult with an advanced solid tumor such as melanoma, head and neck, liver or kidney cancer. Both conserved end residues are part of each CDR3. D genes are given only for firm matches. Rows give clone size only sometimes, using once, few, many, or a class for an expanded clone.

size	D	V	J	DNA	CDR3
NA	NA	TRBV2	TRBJ2-3	TGTGCCAGCAGTAAGGGGCCATATCCTAGCACAGATACGCAGTATTTT	CASSKGPYPSTDTQYF
NA	NA	TRBV9	TRBJ2-2	TGTGCCAGCAGCGTCGGGACTTGGAACACCGGGGAGCTGTTTTTT	CASSVGTWNTGELFF
NA	NA	TRBV7-8	TRBJ1-3	TGTGCCAGCAGCTTAGGAGTGATTGGAAACACCATATATTTT	CASSLGVIGNTIYF
NA	TRBD2	TRBV29-1	TRBJ2-3	TGCAGCGTTGACGCCCTAGCGGGAACAGATACGCAGTATTTT	CSVDALAGTDTQYF
NA	TRBD2	TRBV2	TRBJ2-7	TGTGCCAGCAGTGAAGATGGGACTAGGCGGTACGAGCAGTACTTC	CASSEDGTRRYEQYF
NA	NA	TRBV13	TRBJ2-1	TGTGCCAGCAGACAGGACTACAATGAGCAGTTCTTC	CASRQDYNEQFF
NA	TRBD1	TRBV7-9	TRBJ2-5	TGTGCCAGCAGCATGGACAGGGGGGACCAAGAGACCCAGTACTTC	CASSMDRGDQETQYF
NA	TRBD2	TRBV9	TRBJ2-7	TGTGCCAGCAGCGTAAGAGCGGGACCCCCCTACGAGCAGTACTTC	CASSVRAGPPYEQYF
NA	TRBD1	TRBV5-1	TRBJ2-1	TGCGCCAGCAGCTTACAGGGGCCCGCCTACAATGAGCAGTTCTTC	CASSLQGPAYNEQFF
once	NA	TRBV5-4	TRBJ2-1	TGTGCCAGCAGCTTGGGAGTGTCAGCACTATCCTACAATGAGCAGTTCTTC	CASSLGVSALSYNEQFF
NA	TRBD1	TRBV7-6	TRBJ2-7	TGTGCCAGCAGCTTATTGCAGGGGGCGGGGGAGCAGTACTTC	CASSLLQGAGEQYF
NA	NA	TRBV28	TRBJ1-4	TGTGCCAGCAGTTTGAAACCAACTAATGAAAAACTGTTTTTT	CASSLKPTNEKLFF
NA	NA	TRBV6-6	TRBJ1-5	TGTGCCAGCAGTTACACTTTCGGCAGTCCCCAGCATTTT	CASSYTFGSPQHF
NA	TRBD2	TRBV7-6	TRBJ2-5	TGTGCCAGCAGCACAGCGGGAGGGGCCGGAGAGACCCAGTACTTC	CASSTAGGAGETQYF
NA	TRBD1	TRBV6-1	TRBJ1-2	TGTGCCAGCAGTGATATGGGACAGGTGGATGGCTACACCTTC	CASSDMGQVDGYTF
once	NA	TRBV10-1	TRBJ2-1	TGCGCCAGCAGTGAGTTTACAGGGTACTACAATGAGCAGTTCTTC	CASSEFTGYYNEQFF
NA	NA	TRBV2	TRBJ1-4	TGTGCCAGCAGTCTAACCGGGTTTGAAAAACTGTTTTTT	CASSLTGFEKLFF
NA	NA	TRBV2	TRBJ1-1	TGTGCCAGCACACGGACTCAGAACACTGAAGCTTTCTTT	CASTRTQNTEAFF
NA	NA	TRBV6-5	TRBJ2-3	TGTGCCAGCAGTCCAGGGACCCATACGCAGTATTTT	CASSPGTHTQYF
NA	NA	TRBV10-3	TRBJ2-1	TGTGCCATCAGTGAGTCGGCGCAACCTCTGGAGCAGTTCTTC	CAISESAQPLEQFF
once	NA	TRBV28	TRBJ2-1	TGTGCCAGCAGTTTAAAGCCGGGACGCATCAATGAGCAGTTCTTC	CASSLKPGRINEQFF
NA	TRBD1	TRBV11-2	TRBJ2-3	TGTGCCAGCAGCTTAGAGACAGGGCAAAATACGCAGTATTTT	CASSLETGQNTQYF
NA	NA	TRBV23-1	TRBJ1-2	TGCGCCAGCACCGGGGGAGGCTACACCTTC	CASTGGGYTF
NA	TRBD1	TRBV11-2	TRBJ1-1	TGTGCCAGCAGCTCCTACAGGGGGCGGATGAACACTGAAGCTTTCTTT	CASSSYRGRMNTEAFF
few	TRBD2	TRBV6-5	TRBJ2-3	TGTGCCAGCAGGCCAGCGGGAGTGAGGACAGATACGCAGTATTTT	CASRPAGVRTDTQYF
NA	NA	TRBV27	TRBJ2-1	TGTGCCAGCAGACCTAACGTCGGCAATGAGCAGTTCTTC	CASRPNVGNEQFF
NA	TRBD1	TRBV28	TRBJ1-2	TGTGCCAGCAGTTCAGGGACAGGGCGAAAGAACTATGGCTACACCTTC	CASSSGTGRKNYGYTF
NA	NA	TRBV10-3	TRBJ1-3	TGTGCCATCGTCGACCGGGACCTAGCTGGAAACACCATATATTTT	CAIVDRDLAGNTIYF
once	TRBD2	TRBV5-1	TRBJ2-1	TGCGCCAGCAGCATGACTAGCGGGTACAATGAGCAGTTCTTC	CASSMTSGYNEQFF
NA	NA	TRBV27	TRBJ2-2	TGTGCCAGCAGTTTAATTTCTGGCGGGGAGCTGTTTTTT	CASSLISGGELFF
NA	NA	TRBV7-2	TRBJ2-2	TGTGCCAGCAGCTTCAAAGGGGGATCCGGGGAGCTGTTTTTT	CASSFKGGSGELFF
NA	NA	TRBV5-5	TRBJ1-2	TGTGCCAGCAGCTCGCCTGACGACTATGGCTACACCTTC	CASSSPDDYGYTF
once	NA	TRBV2	TRBJ1-1	TGTGCCAGCAGTGAAGGGGGACGAAGTGGTTTCTTT	CASSEGGRSGFF
NA	NA	TRBV7-6	TRBJ2-3	TGTGCCAGCAGCCGGGCCACAGATACGCAGTATTTT	CASSRATDTQYF
NA	TRBD1	TRBV7-9	TRBJ2-7	TGTGCCAGCAGCCCCCGGGACAGGGGGATTTACGAGCAGTACTTC	CASSPRDRGIYEQYF
few	NA	TRBV6-1	TRBJ1-1	TGTGCCAGCAGTGAATTTGGACAGATGGTAACTGAAGCTTTCTTT	CASSEFGQMVTEAFF
NA	TRBD1	TRBV29-1	TRBJ1-1	TGCAGCGTTGCCGGGACAGCGGGACCTAACACTGAAGCTTTCTTT	CSVAGTAGPNTEAFF
NA	TRBD2	TRBV19	TRBJ2-1	TGTGCCAGTACCCTTGGTGCGGGAGTAATGGGTGAGCAGTTCTTC	CASTLGAGVMGEQFF
NA	TRBD1	TRBV2	TRBJ1-1	TGTGCCAGCAGACCAACGACAGGGGGGACTAGTGAAGCTTTCTTT	CASRPTTGGTSEAFF
NA	NA	TRBV7-7	TRBJ1-1	TGTGCCAGCACCCCTTTGGGGGAGCGAGGCACTGAAGCTTTCTTT	CASTPLGERGTEAFF
NA	NA	TRBV11-2	TRBJ1-1	TGTGCCAGCAGCTTAGTCAGGAACACTGAAGCTTTCTTT	CASSLVRNTEAFF
NA	NA	TRBV11-2	TRBJ2-7	TGTGCCAGCAGCGGCTACGAGCAGTACTTC	CASSGYEQYF
NA	NA	TRBV1	TRBJ2-1	TGCACCAGCAGCCCTGGACTAGCGGTATACAATGAGCAGTTCTTC	CTSSPGLAVYNEQFF
NA	NA	TRBV20-1	TRBJ1-2	TGCAGTGCCAAACATGGTGGCTACACCTTC	CSAKHGGYTF
NA	TRBD2	TRBV28	TRBJ2-3	TGTGCCAGCAGCCGTGTCGCGGGGGGCCGGCCAGATACGCAGTATTTT	CASSRVAGGRPDTQYF
NA	NA	TRBV30	TRBJ2-2	TGTGCCTGGAACATTAAACCGAACACCGGGGAGCTGTTTTTT	CAWNIKPNTGELFF
NA	NA	TRBV5-6	TRBJ1-1	TGTGCCAGCAGCTTGTCTACTGCTGATCCCAGGTTCATGAACACTGAAGCTTTCTTT	CASSLSTADPRFMNTEAFF
NA	NA	TRBV15	TRBJ1-1	TGTGCCACCAGCAGAGGAGGACCGGGGGATACTGAAGCTTTCTTT	CATSRGGPGDTEAFF
NA	NA	TRBV2	TRBJ2-6	TGTGCCAGCAGTCGGACAGCCTCTGGGGCCAACGTCCTGACTTTC	CASSRTASGANVLTF
NA	NA	TRBV7-9	TRBJ1-1	TGTGCCAGCAGCACTGCCCAACCGGGGCTTGGGGCTTTCTTT	CASSTAQPGLGAFF
NA	TRBD2	TRBV7-2	TRBJ2-5	TGTGCCAGCAGCTTAGCTGGGGCTAGCGGGAGTCTTGAGACCCAGTACTTC	CASSLAGASGSLETQYF
NA	NA	TRBV6-5	TRBJ2-3	TGTGCCAGCAGTTACATGGATACGCAGTATTTT	CASSYMDTQYF
NA	NA	TRBV7-9	TRBJ1-1	TGTGCCAGCAGCTACTACGGGAACACTGAAGCTTTCTTT	CASSYYGNTEAFF
many	NA	TRBV10-3	TRBJ1-3	TGTGCCATTGCCGACGGTTCCTCTGGAAACACCATATATTTT	CAIADGSSGNTIYF
NA	NA	TRBV10-1	TRBJ2-5	TGCGCCAGCAGCCGGGACACCCAAGAGACCCAGTACTTC	CASSRDTQETQYF
NA	TRBD1	TRBV6-5	TRBJ1-1	TGTGCCAGCAGTTCAGGACAGGAGCTTGAAGCTTTCTTT	CASSSGQELEAFF
NA	NA	TRBV5-5	TRBJ1-5	TGTGCCAGCAGCGTGGGTGGCTGGAATCAGCCCCAGCATTTT	CASSVGGWNQPQHF
NA	NA	TRBV19	TRBJ1-4	TGTGCCACCAAGAAGGGAGGCCTAAATAATGAAAAACTGTTTTTT	CATKKGGLNNEKLFF
NA	NA	TRBV11-2	TRBJ1-3	TGTGCCAGCAGCTTAGATCTGATTTGGGGAAGTCTGGGTGGAAACACCATATATTTT	CASSLDLIWGSLGGNTIYF
NA	TRBD2	TRBV9	TRBJ2-3	TGTGCCAGCAGCGTAGTGGCTAGCGGTTCTAGCACAGATACGCAGTATTTT	CASSVVASGSSTDTQYF